This T cell receptor beta chain was sequenced for a study of shared clonotypes between healthy human individuals. Concerning this clone: No antigen is known for it.

The donors were all Caucasian adults (living in Nashville, Tennessee). The CDR3 has 15 residues. The germline V gene has CDR1 SGHRS and CDR2 YFSETQ. V lost 0 bases, J lost 1 base, and 10 bases lay in between. The genomic DNA of each subset was split evenly across several immunoSEQ plates. This table comes from immunoSEQ multiplex PCR, and its TCRdb copy is limited to in-frame clones, with some not included. The sample includes 2 million to 2.5 million clones, more than 90% seen only once; the top ten take roughly 0.13%. Study conclusions and caveats: The sharing of 5% to 6.5% of naive CD4 clonotypes was seen across a handful of donors. Only blood samples were collected, and tissue repertoires likely differ.

The TCR comes from a man younger than 30 in good health. The sample taken for sequencing was naive CD4+ T cells sorted from blood. Described subset: CD45RA+ positively selected. This sequence joins TRBV5-1 and TRBJ2-5, with D unresolved. For the CDR3, the DNA is TGCGCCAGCAGCTTGGGTATCAGTAGCCAAGAGACCCAGTACTTC. It is translated as CASSLGISSQETQYF.